A single TCR beta chain is shown here with its context. This entry is derived from a study of blood T cell repertoires in COVID-19. Study summary: The United States, Italy and Spain provided the acute and convalescent COVID-19 samples.

TCRdb keeps only in-frame clones here, not all; method: immunoSEQ multiplex PCR. The table includes about 160,000 clones, approximately 91% detected once. The V gene lost 6 bases and the J gene lost 6 bases, with 17 bases spanning the gap. This CDR3 is built from 14 residues. The sample consisted of peripheral blood. The chain links TRBV6-7 to TRBJ1-1, with D uncertain. TRBV6-7 has ORF status, its function being uncertain. This sequence was found in a man aged 18 to 29 with acute or convalescent COVID-19. CDR3: CASRPHQRGPEAFF. In DNA form, the CDR3 reads TGTGCCAGCAGACCACATCAGCGAGGGCCTGAAGCTTTCTTT.